One and the same sample provided the 13 T cell receptor beta chains below, sequenced in a study of T cells in localized non-small cell lung cancer. Some clones are missing from TCRdb's copy, which holds only in-frame ones; the method was immunoSEQ multiplex PCR. This table holds 15,000 to 25,000 clones, around 90% found once. Material: peripheral blood, obtained before any cancer treatment. The receptors shown here come from a male donor aged 60 or over with stage I squamous cell lung carcinoma.

The gene calls are TRBV7-2 and TRBJ2-2, with D possibly called TRBD1 or TRBD2 (5 bases each). Deletions cut 4 bases from V and 3 bases from J, with 15 bases between. Germline assignment: CDR1 SGHTA and CDR2 FQGNSA. CDR3 length: 16 residues. As DNA, the CDR3 is TGTGCCAGCAGCTATCTAGGTCGAGGGGACACCGGGGAGCTGTTTTTT. Residues: CASSYLGRGDTGELFF.

This clone was counted a few times. The chain employs TRBV6-1 and TRBJ2-1; D is uncertain. The germline V gene has CDR1 MNHNS and CDR2 SASEGT. The CDR3 sequence is 11 residues long. Trimming stripped 2 bases from V and 8 bases from J, with 4 bases between. CDR3 in DNA: TGTGCCAGCAGTGAATTGTATGAGCAGTTCTTC. This translates into CASSELYEQFF.

The table lists this clone with a count of one. DNA of the CDR3: TGTGCCAGCAGCTTAGAGACCCCAGGCCTATATGGCTACACCTTC. Its protein is CASSLETPGLYGYTF. This chain uses TRBV7-9 with TRBJ1-2; unclear D gene. Germline lookup yields CDR1 SEHNR and CDR2 FQNEAQ (reference sequence). The V gene lost 1 base and the J gene lost 5 bases, with 14 bases spanning the gap. The CDR3 loop spans 15 amino acids.

The chain links TRBV5-1 to TRBJ1-1; D not resolved. V was shortened by 0 bases and J by 0 bases, with 6 bases between the two germline ends. The CDR3 runs 14 residues. Germline CDR1 and CDR2: SGHRS and YFSETQ. The CDR3 DNA reads as TGCGCCAGCAGCTTGGTGGACCTGAACACTGAAGCTTTCTTT. Its translation: CASSLVDLNTEAFF.

This chain connects TRBV7-3 to TRBJ1-1, with unresolved D. Trimming removed 1 base from V and 4 bases from J, with 7 bases in between. Looked up from germline, CDR1 is SGHTA and CDR2 is FQGTGA. The CDR3 runs to 13 residues. CDR3 amino acids: CASSLNLGTEAFF. DNA for the CDR3: TGTGCCAGCAGCTTAAATCTGGGCACTGAAGCTTTCTTT.

The DNA of the CDR3 is TGTGCCAGCAGTTTAGGTCCCGCGCGAGAGACCCAGTACTTC. It yields the protein CASSLGPARETQYF. The rearrangement links TRBV27 to TRBJ2-5, with unresolved D. The CDR3 runs 14 residues. CDR1 is MNHEY and CDR2 is SMNVEV in the germline V gene (reference sequence). V lost 2 bases and J 4 bases, leaving 11 bases between the germline ends.

This clone was counted a single time. The genes are TRBV6-5 and TRBJ1-1; the match to TRBD1 covers 7 bases. The CDR3 has 14 residues. Per the germline V gene, CDR1 is MNHEY and CDR2 is SVGAGI. J was trimmed by 2 bases and V by 7 bases; bases with no gene match: 7. The CDR3 bases are TGTGCCAGCACCCGACAGGGAAGCAACACTGAAGCTTTCTTT. Its protein product is CASTRQGSNTEAFF.

This sequence joins TRBV4-3 and TRBJ2-3; D is undetermined. Looked up from germline, CDR1 is LGHNA and CDR2 is YSLEER. V lost 1 base, J lost 10 bases, and 9 bases lay in between. CDR3 length equals 12 residues. The CDR3 sequence: CASSQASGAQYF. The CDR3 region has the DNA TGCGCCAGCAGCCAAGCTAGTGGTGCGCAGTATTTT.

The V call is TRBV11-1, the J call TRBJ1-1, with 7 bases lining up with TRBD1. The CDR3 length is 14 residues. V gave up 2 bases and J gave up 8 bases; unmatched junction bases: 8. From germline, CDR1 is SGHAT and CDR2 FQDESV (reference sequence). CDR3 in amino acids: CASSLSRGGLEAFF. Written as DNA, the CDR3 is TGTGCCAGCAGCTTAAGCAGAGGGGGCCTCGAAGCTTTCTTT. The full variable domain, completed using reference TRBV11-1 and TRBJ1-1, is EAEVAQSPRYKITEKSQAVAFWCDPISGHATLYWYRQILGQGPELLVQFQDESVVDDSQLPKDRFSAERLKGVDSTLKIQPAELGDSAMYLCASSLSRGGLEAFFGQGTRLTVV.

The genes are TRBV28 and TRBJ2-7; no reliable D call. Germline CDR1 reads MDHEN; CDR2 reads SYDVKM. CDR3 size: 12 residues. V was pared by 5 bases and J by 3 bases, with 8 bases between. The CDR3 DNA follows: TGTGCCAGCAGTGTCCGGATCTACGAGCAGTACTTC. Protein product: CASSVRIYEQYF.

The chain combines TRBV28 with TRBJ2-7; D gene ambiguous. CDR3 length: 15 residues. V shed 6 bases and J shed 2 bases, with 17 bases lying between them. The V gene's germline CDR1 is MDHEN and CDR2 SYDVKM. CDR3: CASRPRTHPAYEQYF. The CDR3 DNA reads as TGTGCCAGCAGGCCTAGGACGCATCCAGCCTACGAGCAGTACTTC.

The chain combines TRBV4-1 with TRBJ2-5; D is ambiguous. Germline V lookup: CDR1 MGHRA, CDR2 YSYEKL. Trimming stripped 5 bases from V and 5 bases from J, with 9 bases between. There are 12 residues in the CDR3. The CDR3 here is CASSSQEETQYF. The CDR3 nucleotides read TGCGCCAGCAGCTCCCAGGAGGAGACCCAGTACTTC.

The chain carries TRBV28 and TRBJ1-4, with D hard to call. Germline lookup yields CDR1 MDHEN and CDR2 SYDVKM. This CDR3 contains 17 residues. Trimming removed 10 bases at V and 0 bases at J, with 21 bases between. The CDR3 DNA follows: TGTGCCACCGTAGGTAACTCAGACACCTCAACTAATGAAAAACTGTTTTTT. It encodes CATVGNSDTSTNEKLFF.